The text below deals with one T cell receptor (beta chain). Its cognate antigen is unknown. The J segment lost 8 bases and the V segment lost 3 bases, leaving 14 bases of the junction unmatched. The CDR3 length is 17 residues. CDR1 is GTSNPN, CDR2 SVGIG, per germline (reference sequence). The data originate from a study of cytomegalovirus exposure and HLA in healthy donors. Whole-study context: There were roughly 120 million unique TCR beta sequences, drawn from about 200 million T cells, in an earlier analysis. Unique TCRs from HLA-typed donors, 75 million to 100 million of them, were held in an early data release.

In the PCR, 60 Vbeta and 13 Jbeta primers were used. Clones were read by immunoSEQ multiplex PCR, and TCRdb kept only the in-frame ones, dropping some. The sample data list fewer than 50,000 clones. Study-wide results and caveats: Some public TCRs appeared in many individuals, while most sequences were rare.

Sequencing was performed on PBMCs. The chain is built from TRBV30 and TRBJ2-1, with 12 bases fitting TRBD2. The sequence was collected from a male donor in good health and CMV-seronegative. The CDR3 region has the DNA TGTGCCTGGAGCCGGGGGCCCCTCGGACTAGCGGGACATGAGCAGTTCTTC. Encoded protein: CAWSRGPLGLAGHEQFF.